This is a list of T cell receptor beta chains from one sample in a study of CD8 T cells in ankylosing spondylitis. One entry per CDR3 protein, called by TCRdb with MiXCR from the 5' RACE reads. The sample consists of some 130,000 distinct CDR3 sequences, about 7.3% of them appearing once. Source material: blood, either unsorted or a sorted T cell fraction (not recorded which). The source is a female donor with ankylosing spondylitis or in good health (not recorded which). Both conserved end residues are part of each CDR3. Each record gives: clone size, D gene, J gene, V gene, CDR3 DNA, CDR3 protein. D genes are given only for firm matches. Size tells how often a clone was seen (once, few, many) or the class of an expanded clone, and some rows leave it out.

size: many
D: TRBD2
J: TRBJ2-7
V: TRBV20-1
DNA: TGCAGTGCTATCAGGGAGGGGTACGAGCAGTACTTC
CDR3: CSAIREGYEQYF

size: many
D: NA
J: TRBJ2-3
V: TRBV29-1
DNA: TGCAGCGCCCGCGAGGGGGGAGATACGCAGTATTTT
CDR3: CSAREGGDTQYF

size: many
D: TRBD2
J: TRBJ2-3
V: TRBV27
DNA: TGTGCCAGCAGTTCACTAGCGGGGGGGCCTACAGATACGCAGTATTTT
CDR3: CASSSLAGGPTDTQYF

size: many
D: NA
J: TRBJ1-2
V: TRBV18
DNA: TGTGCCAGCTCACCTACAGGACCCGCGGTTTATGGCTACACCTTC
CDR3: CASSPTGPAVYGYTF

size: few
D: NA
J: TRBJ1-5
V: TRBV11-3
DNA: TGTGCCAGCAGCCTAACGGGGTTATATAGCAATCAGCCCCAGCATTTT
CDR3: CASSLTGLYSNQPQHF

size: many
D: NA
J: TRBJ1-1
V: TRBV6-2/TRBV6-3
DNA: TGTGCCAGCAGTTACTTTGAGGGGCGGACCTCAGCTTTCTTT
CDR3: CASSYFEGRTSAFF

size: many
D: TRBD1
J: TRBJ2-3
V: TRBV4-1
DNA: TGCGCCAGCAGCCAAGGGGACAGGGGGCGCTTGGATACGCAGTATTTT
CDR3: CASSQGDRGRLDTQYF

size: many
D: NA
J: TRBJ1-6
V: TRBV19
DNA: TGTGCCAGTAGGGGGGACTCCTATAATTCACCCCTCCACTTT
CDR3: CASRGDSYNSPLHF

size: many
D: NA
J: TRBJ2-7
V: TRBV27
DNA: TGTGCCAGCAGTTTGATTGGAGGGGAGACCCTTTTC
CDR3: CASSLIGGETLF

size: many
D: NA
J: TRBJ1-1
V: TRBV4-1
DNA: TGCGCCAGCAGCCAGGTAAACACTGAAGCTTTCTTT
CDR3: CASSQVNTEAFF

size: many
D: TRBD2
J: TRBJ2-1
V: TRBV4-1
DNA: TGCGCCAGCAGCCCTAGCGGGGGGGACTACAATGAGCAGTTCTTC
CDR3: CASSPSGGDYNEQFF

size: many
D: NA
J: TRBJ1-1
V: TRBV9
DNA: TGTGCCAGCAGCCCCCGGGGGGACATTTACATGAACACTGAAGCTTTCTTT
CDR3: CASSPRGDIYMNTEAFF

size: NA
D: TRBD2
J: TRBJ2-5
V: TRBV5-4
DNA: TGTGCCAGCAGCTCCCGGGGGGAAGCCCAAGAGACCCAGTACTTC
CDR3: CASSSRGEAQETQYF

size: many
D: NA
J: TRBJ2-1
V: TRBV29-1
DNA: TGCAGCGCCCGACCCGGGACCTTAGGTGAGCAGTTCTTC
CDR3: CSARPGTLGEQFF

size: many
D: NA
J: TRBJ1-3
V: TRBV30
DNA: TGTGCCTGGAGTCGCTCCGGGGTATCTGGAAACACCATATATTTT
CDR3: CAWSRSGVSGNTIYF

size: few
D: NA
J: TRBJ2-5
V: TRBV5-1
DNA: TGCGCCAGCAGCCCGGACGGACAAGAGACCCAGTACTTC
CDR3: CASSPDGQETQYF

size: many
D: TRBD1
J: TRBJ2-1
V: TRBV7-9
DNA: TGTGCCAGCAGCTCAGGACAGGTCGATGAGCAGTTCTTC
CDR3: CASSSGQVDEQFF

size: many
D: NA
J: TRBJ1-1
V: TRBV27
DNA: TGTGCCAGCAGTTTATTATCAAGTAGCGCTGAAGCTTTCTTT
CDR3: CASSLLSSSAEAFF

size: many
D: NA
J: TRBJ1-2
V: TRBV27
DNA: TGTGCCAGCAGTTGGGGCGGGAGTTCACCCGGCTACACCTTC
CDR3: CASSWGGSSPGYTF

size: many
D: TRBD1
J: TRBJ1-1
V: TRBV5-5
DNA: TGTGCCAGCAGCCGGACAGGGATGAACACTGAAGCTTTCTTT
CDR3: CASSRTGMNTEAFF

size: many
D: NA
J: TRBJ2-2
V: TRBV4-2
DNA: TGTGCCAGCAGCCAGCCGCTAGCGCCCCTTGGTACCGGGGAGCTGTTTTTT
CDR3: CASSQPLAPLGTGELFF

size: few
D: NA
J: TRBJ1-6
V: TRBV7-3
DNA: TGTGCCAGCAGCCCCGAACCGGGGTCACCCCTCCACTTT
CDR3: CASSPEPGSPLHF

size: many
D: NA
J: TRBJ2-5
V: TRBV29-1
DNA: TGCAGCGCGGCAGGGGGGGAGACCCAGTACTTC
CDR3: CSAAGGETQYF

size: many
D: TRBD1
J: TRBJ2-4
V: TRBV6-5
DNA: TGTGCCAGCAGTTACCTCCCAGGGGGCGGTTTTTGGAACATTCAGTACTTC
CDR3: CASSYLPGGGFWNIQYF

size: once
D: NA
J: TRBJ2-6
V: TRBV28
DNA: TGTGCCGGCAGTCTAGGCGGCTCTGGGGCCAACGTCCTGACTTTC
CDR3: CAGSLGGSGANVLTF

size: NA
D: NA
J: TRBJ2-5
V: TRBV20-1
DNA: TGCAGTGCTAGCCCGTTAGCGTTTGGGGAGACCCAGTACTTC
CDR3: CSASPLAFGETQYF

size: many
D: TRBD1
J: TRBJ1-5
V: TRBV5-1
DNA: TGCGCCAGCAGCCCCGGGGGACAGGGTAGCAATCAGCCCCAGCATTTT
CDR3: CASSPGGQGSNQPQHF

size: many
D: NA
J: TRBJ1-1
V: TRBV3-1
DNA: TGTGCCAGCAGCCCGCCCCGGAACACTGAAGCTTTCTTT
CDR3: CASSPPRNTEAFF

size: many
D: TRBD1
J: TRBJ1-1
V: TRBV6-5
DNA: TGTGCCAGCAGTTCCTGGGAGACAGGGAGCGCTGAAGCTTTCTTT
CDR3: CASSSWETGSAEAFF

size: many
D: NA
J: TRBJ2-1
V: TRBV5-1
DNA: TGCGCCAGCAGCGACCCGACAGAGACCTACAATGAGCAGTTCTTC
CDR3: CASSDPTETYNEQFF

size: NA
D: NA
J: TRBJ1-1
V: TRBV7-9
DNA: TGTGCCAGCAGCGAGTTGGGGTCTCCAAGGGATGGTTTCTTT
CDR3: CASSELGSPRDGFF

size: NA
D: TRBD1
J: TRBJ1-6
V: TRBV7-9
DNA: TGTGCCAGCAGCCCCGGTCGGACAGGGAATAATTCACCCCTCCACTTT
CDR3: CASSPGRTGNNSPLHF

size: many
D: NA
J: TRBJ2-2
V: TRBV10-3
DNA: TGTGCCATCAGTGGGGGGGAGACCGGGGAGCTGTTTTTT
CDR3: CAISGGETGELFF

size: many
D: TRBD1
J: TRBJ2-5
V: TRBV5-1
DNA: TGCGCCAGCAGCTACACAGGGGGAGTCCAAGAGACCCAGTACTTC
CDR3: CASSYTGGVQETQYF

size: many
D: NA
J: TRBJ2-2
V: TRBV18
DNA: TGTGCCAGCTCACCAGGGCAGCTTACCGGGGAGCTGTTTTTT
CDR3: CASSPGQLTGELFF

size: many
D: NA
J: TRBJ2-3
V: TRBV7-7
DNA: TGTGCTAGCAGCCGATTAGGACAGCGAGGAGATACGCAGTATTTT
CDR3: CASSRLGQRGDTQYF

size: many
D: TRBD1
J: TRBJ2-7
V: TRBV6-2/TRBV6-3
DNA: TGTGCCAGCAGTGACTCATGGACAGGATCCTACGAGCAGTACTTC
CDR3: CASSDSWTGSYEQYF

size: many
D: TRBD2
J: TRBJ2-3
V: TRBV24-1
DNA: TGTGCCACCAGTGACCGGTCTAGCGGGGGCCCAGATACGCAGTATTTT
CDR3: CATSDRSSGGPDTQYF

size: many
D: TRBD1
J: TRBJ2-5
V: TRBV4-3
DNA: TGCGCCAGCAGCCAAGCATTGAGCGTTTGGGGACAGGGGAACCAAGAGACCCAGTACTTC
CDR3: CASSQALSVWGQGNQETQYF

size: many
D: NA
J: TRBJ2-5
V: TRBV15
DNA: TGTGCCACCAGCAGAGTTTCCCAAGAGACCCAGTACTTC
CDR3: CATSRVSQETQYF

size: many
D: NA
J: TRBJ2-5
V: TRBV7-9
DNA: TGTGCCAGCAGCTTAGATCCAGGGCGGGAGACCCAGTACTTC
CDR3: CASSLDPGRETQYF

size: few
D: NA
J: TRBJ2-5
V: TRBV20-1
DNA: TGCAGTGCTAGAGAAGGAAACGGAAACCAAGAGACCCAGTACTTC
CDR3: CSAREGNGNQETQYF

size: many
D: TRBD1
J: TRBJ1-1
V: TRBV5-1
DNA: TGCGCCAGCAGCTTGACCGGGACAGGAGCGATGAACACTGAAGCTTTCTTT
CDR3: CASSLTGTGAMNTEAFF

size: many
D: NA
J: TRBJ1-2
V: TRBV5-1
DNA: TGCGCCAGCAGCTTGGACGGAAAAACCTACACCTTC
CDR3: CASSLDGKTYTF

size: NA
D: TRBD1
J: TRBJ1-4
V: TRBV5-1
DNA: TGCGCCAGCAGCCGACTGACAGGGGGCTATGGTAATGAAAAACTGTTTTTT
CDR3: CASSRLTGGYGNEKLFF

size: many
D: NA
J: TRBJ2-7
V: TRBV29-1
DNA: TGCAGCGTTCTCGTGGGTATACGGCTGTACTTC
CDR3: CSVLVGIRLYF

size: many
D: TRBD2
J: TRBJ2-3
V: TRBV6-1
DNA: TGTGCCAGCAGTGAAGAACTAGCGGGGGGACCAGATACGCAGTATTTT
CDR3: CASSEELAGGPDTQYF

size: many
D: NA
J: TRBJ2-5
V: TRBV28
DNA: TGTGCCAGCAGCCAGGGGCCTTACCAAGAGACCCAGTACTTC
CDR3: CASSQGPYQETQYF

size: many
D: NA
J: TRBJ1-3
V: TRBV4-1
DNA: TGCGCCAGCAGCCAAGATAAGGTGGAAAACACCATATATTTT
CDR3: CASSQDKVENTIYF

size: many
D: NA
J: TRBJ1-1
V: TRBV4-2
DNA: TGTGCCAGCAGCCAGCCTCGGGGCTCGAACACTGAAGCTTTCTTT
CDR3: CASSQPRGSNTEAFF

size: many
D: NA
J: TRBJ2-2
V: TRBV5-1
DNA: TGCGCCAGCAGCTGGGTCCCCAACACCGGGGAGCTGTTTTTT
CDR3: CASSWVPNTGELFF

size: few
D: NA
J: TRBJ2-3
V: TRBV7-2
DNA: TGTGCCAGCAGCTTAGAAATAGCTAGCACAGATACGCAGTATTTT
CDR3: CASSLEIASTDTQYF

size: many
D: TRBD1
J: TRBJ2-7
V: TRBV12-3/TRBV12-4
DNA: TGTGCCAGCAGTTTAAAGTCCCGGGACAGGGATAATTACGAGCAGTACTTC
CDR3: CASSLKSRDRDNYEQYF

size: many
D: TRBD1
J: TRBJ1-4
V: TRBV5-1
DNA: TGCGCCAGCAGTTCACAGGGGCAGGTGAATGAAAAACTGTTTTTT
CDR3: CASSSQGQVNEKLFF

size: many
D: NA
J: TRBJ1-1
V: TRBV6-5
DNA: TGTGCCAGCAGTTGGCAGATGAACACTGAAGCTTTCTTT
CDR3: CASSWQMNTEAFF

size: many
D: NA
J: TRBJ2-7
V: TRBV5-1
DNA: TGCGCCAGCAGCCCGTTGAGGGGTTCCTACGAGCAGTACTTC
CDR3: CASSPLRGSYEQYF

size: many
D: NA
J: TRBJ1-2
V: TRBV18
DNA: TGCGCCAGCAGCCCTGGACAGACGAACTATGGCTACACCTTC
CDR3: CASSPGQTNYGYTF